This TCR beta chain was found in a study of T-cell reconstitution after alpha-beta-depleted transplantation in children. Preparing the TCRbeta library involved the use of unique molecular identifiers. TCRdb re-called the PCR reads through MiXCR, storing one row per CDR3 protein. Of under 450,000 distinct CDR3 sequences listed, about 14% were seen once; the top ten hold around 4.5%. The CDR3 contains 16 residues when both ends are counted. Germline CDR1 reads MRHNA; CDR2 reads SNTAGT. Worth noting for this clonotype: Because the CDR3's place on the DNA is in doubt, the DNA is left out and the CDR3 is given as listed by TCRdb.

The TCR originated in a human donor who donated a stem cell graft to a child with Fanconi anemia. This rearrangement joins TRBV6-4 to TRBJ2-2; the table's D call, TRBD1, was not checked against the DNA. The specimen was PBMCs, collected from the stem cell graft. The chain's CDR3 is CASRGRGPRTPGSCFF.